One and the same sample provided the 15 T cell receptor beta chains below, sequenced in a study of shared T cell receptors in the human thymus. Using immunoSEQ multiplex PCR, the repertoire was profiled, and TCRdb retains in-frame clones only, with some absent. The sample records some 660,000 clones, 70% to 90% being singletons. The same data also contributed to another study, on human thymus T cells.

The sequenced sample consisted of thymocytes. The receptors derive from a boy in the first two years of life with a congenital heart defect.

V usage is TRBV29-1 and J usage is TRBJ2-5; 12 nucleotides line up with TRBD2. With the DNA end fitting TRBJ2-7 better, the J assignment may be wrong. The CDR3 has 12 residues. The V gene's germline CDR1 is SQVTM and CDR2 ANQGSEA. This CDR3 is CSGGLAGSEQYF. CDR3 nucleotide sequence: TGCAGCGGGGGACTAGCGGGTAGCGAGCAGTACTTC.

This clone appeared once. V is TRBV28 and J is TRBJ2-3; weak D call: TRBD1 (5 bases). CDR1 and CDR2 (germline): MDHEN, SYDVKM. Trimming stripped 6 bases from V and 0 bases from J, with 13 bases between. The CDR3 contains 15 residues. CDR3 amino acids: CASSLRTPSTDTQYF. CDR3 nucleotide sequence: TGTGCCAGCAGCCTTAGGACACCTAGCACAGATACGCAGTATTTT. The variable domain in full, completed from reference TRBV28 and TRBJ2-3, reads DVKVTQSSRYLVKRTGEKVFLECVQDMDHENMFWYRQDPGLGLRLIYFSYDVKMKEKGDIPEGYSVSREKKERFSLILESASTNQTSMYLCASSLRTPSTDTQYFGPGTRLTVL.

Regarding this clone: Other nucleotide sequences in the sample specify the same CDR3. The genes are TRBV20-1 and TRBJ2-3; no clear D gene. Deletions cut 1 base from V and 4 bases from J, with 3 bases between. Germline loops: CDR1 DFQATT, CDR2 SNEGSKA (reference sequence). The CDR3 is made up of 11 amino acids. The CDR3 reads CSARGPDTQYF. Here the CDR3 DNA reads TGCAGTGCTAGAGGGCCAGATACGCAGTATTTT.

This chain connects TRBV7-2 to TRBJ2-2, with D uncertain. V was pared by 4 bases and J by 1 base, with 4 bases between. Germline V gene sequence: CDR1 SGHTA, CDR2 FQGNSA. This CDR3 comprises 13 residues. DNA of the CDR3: TGTGCCAGCAGCTCCGGGAACACCGGGGAGCTGTTTTTT. Amino acids: CASSSGNTGELFF.

The CDR3 nucleotides are TGCGCCAGCAGCCAACGTACCGGCGCGGGACTAGCGGTAGGAGCCAAAAACATTCAGTACTTC. Translated, it gives CASSQRTGAGLAVGAKNIQYF. The chain has TRBV4-3 and TRBJ2-4, with 11 positions matching TRBD2. Unmatched junction bases numbered 15, after V lost 2 bases and J lost 0 bases. The CDR3 length is 21 residues. The germline V gene has CDR1 LGHNA and CDR2 YSLEER.

The V gene is TRBV12-5, the J gene TRBJ2-7, with D perhaps TRBD2 (6 bases). Germline lookup yields CDR1 LGHNT and CDR2 FRNRAP. Trimming pared 0 bases from V and 2 bases from J, leaving 14 bases between. CDR3 length equals 16 residues. The CDR3 is CASGLVIGAGTYEQYF. The CDR3, as DNA: TGTGCTAGTGGTTTGGTAATTGGGGCGGGAACCTACGAGCAGTACTTC.

Note on this clone: The germline gene is not matched at one end of the junction; a read error may be the cause. The chain uses TRBV6-5 and TRBJ1-1; D may be TRBD1 (5 bases). The germline gives CDR1 MNHEY, CDR2 SVGAGI. This CDR3 is 14 amino acids long. The CDR3 here is CSSSTRGSSTEAFF. CDR3 nucleotide sequence: TGTTCCAGCAGTACGCGGGGGAGTAGCACTGAAGCTTTCTTT.

This chain connects TRBV28 to TRBJ2-1; 11 nucleotides line up with TRBD2. Germline CDR1 and CDR2: MDHEN and SYDVKM. This CDR3 contains 15 residues. Trimming took 1 base from V and 10 from J; bases not matched to a gene: 6. CDR3 coding DNA: TGTGCCAGCAGTTTATATAGGGCTAGCGGGAGGGAGCAGTTCTTC. It encodes CASSLYRASGREQFF. Drawing the rest from reference TRBV28 and TRBJ2-1, the complete variable domain is DVKVTQSSRYLVKRTGEKVFLECVQDMDHENMFWYRQDPGLGLRLIYFSYDVKMKEKGDIPEGYSVSREKKERFSLILESASTNQTSMYLCASSLYRASGREQFFGPGTRLTVL.

This clone was counted only a few times. The chain recombines TRBV6-1 with TRBJ1-5; weak D call: TRBD1 (5 bases). This CDR3 has 16 residues. V shed 4 bases and J shed 5 bases, with 18 bases lying between them. Looked up from germline, CDR1 is MNHNS and CDR2 is SASEGT. CDR3 sequence: CASSGRTHWFDQPQHF. DNA for the CDR3: TGTGCCAGCAGTGGCCGGACACATTGGTTCGATCAGCCCCAGCATTTT.

This sequence joins TRBV13 and TRBJ1-2; D remains ambiguous. The CDR3 is 14 residues long. From germline, CDR1 is PRHDT and CDR2 FYEKMQ (reference sequence). V dropped 5 bases and J dropped 4 bases, with 14 bases sitting between them. The CDR3 DNA reads as TGTGCCAGCAGCCAAGACGGGAGTACCTATGGCTACACCTTC. It specifies CASSQDGSTYGYTF. The full variable domain, completed using reference TRBV13 and TRBJ1-2, is AAGVIQSPRHLIKEKRETATLKCYPIPRHDTVYWYQQGPGQDPQFLISFYEKMQSDKGSIPDRFSAQQFSDYHSELNMSSLELGDSALYFCASSQDGSTYGYTFGSGTRLTVV.

The genes are TRBV27 and TRBJ1-5, with 7 bases lining up with TRBD1. Germline CDR1 MNHEY, CDR2 SMNVEV (reference sequence). V was clipped by 5 bases and J by 3 bases; unmatched bases: 7. This CDR3 is built from 15 residues. This CDR3 is CASSKQGKSNQPQHF. The CDR3 nucleotides read TGTGCCAGCAGTAAACAGGGGAAATCCAATCAGCCCCAGCATTTT.

This clone appeared a single time. This chain joins TRBV12-2 and TRBJ1-1; the table calls TRBD1, which could not be checked here. TRBV12-2 is a documented pseudogene. This CDR3 is 13 amino acids long. The CDR3 coding sequence is TGTGCAAGTCGCTTAGGAGGGGGATTTGAAGCTTTCTTT. Encoded protein: CASRLGGGFEAFF.

Written as DNA, the CDR3 is TGTGCCAGCACCCAGATCCACACCGGGGAGCTGTTTTTT. Translated: CASTQIHTGELFF. This sequence joins TRBV27 and TRBJ2-2; D gene unclear. Trimming removed 7 bases at V and 3 bases at J, with 9 bases between. Germline V gene data show CDR1 as MNHEY and CDR2 as SMNVEV (reference sequence). The CDR3 length is 13 residues.

This clone has just one count. The chain carries TRBV14 and TRBJ2-1; TRBD2 matches 15 bases. Germline V gene sequence: CDR1 SGHDN, CDR2 FVKESK. The CDR3 sequence is 18 residues long. Unmatched junction bases numbered 10, after V lost 5 bases and J lost 5 bases. The CDR3 nucleotides read TGTGCCAGCAGCACTCATCCGGGACTAGCGGGAGGCCACAATGAGCAGTTCTTC. Protein: CASSTHPGLAGGHNEQFF.

This clone appeared a single time. The chain is built from TRBV15 and TRBJ1-1; D might be TRBD1 (5 bases). Germline lookup yields CDR1 LNHNV and CDR2 YYDKDF (reference sequence). Trimming stripped 0 bases from V and 3 bases from J, with 8 bases between. The CDR3 is 14 amino acids. The CDR3 sequence: CATSRDRGDTEAFF. The CDR3 nucleotides read TGTGCCACCAGCAGAGATCGGGGGGACACTGAAGCTTTCTTT.